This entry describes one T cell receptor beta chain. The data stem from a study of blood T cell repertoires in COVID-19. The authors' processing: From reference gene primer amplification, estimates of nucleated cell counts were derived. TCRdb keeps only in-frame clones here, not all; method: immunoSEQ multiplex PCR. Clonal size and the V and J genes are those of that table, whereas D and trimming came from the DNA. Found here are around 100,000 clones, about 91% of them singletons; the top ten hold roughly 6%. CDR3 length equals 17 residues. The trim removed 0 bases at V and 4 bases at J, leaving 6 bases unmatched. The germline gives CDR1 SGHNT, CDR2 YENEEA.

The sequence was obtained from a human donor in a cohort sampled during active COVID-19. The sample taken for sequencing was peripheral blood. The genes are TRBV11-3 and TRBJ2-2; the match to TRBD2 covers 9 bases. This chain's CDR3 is CASSLEGGRASTGELFF. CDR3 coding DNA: TGTGCCAGCAGCTTAGAGGGCGGGAGGGCCAGCACCGGGGAGCTGTTTTTT.